The 21 T cell receptor beta chains below were found in one sample sequenced in a study of Ad26.COV2.S vaccination and SARS-CoV-2 variants. Assay: immunoSEQ multiplex PCR; the TCRdb copy retains only in-frame clones and omits some. The repertoire holds about 220,000 clones, around 89% seen once, with about 10% in the top ten. Treatment meaning: 15 to 20 received Ad26.COV2.S at low or high dose, single or two shots; about five received placebo; per-sample allocation not given. Sampling happened 63 days after the first vaccine or placebo injection. This specimen was peripheral blood, taken in a trial of Ad26.COV2.S vaccine versus placebo. Receptors were obtained from a person between 18 and 65 years old who received the Ad26.COV2.S COVID-19 vaccine or a placebo.

This chain joins TRBV7-9 and TRBJ2-3, with 7 bases identical to TRBD2. CDR3 length: 15 amino acids. Trimming removed 1 base from V and 1 base from J; junction bases left unmatched: 2. Per the germline V gene, CDR1 is SEHNR and CDR2 is FQNEAQ (reference sequence). The CDR3 loop is CASSLGGGGTDTQYF. The CDR3 nucleotides are TGTGCCAGCAGCTTAGGGGGAGGGGGCACAGATACGCAGTATTTT.

With regard to this clone: At one of its ends the junction is not consistent with the germline gene, which may arise from a read error. The rearrangement uses TRBV5-1 and TRBJ1-4; possibly TRBD1 for D (6 bases). The CDR3 contains 16 residues. The V gene's germline CDR1 is SGHRS and CDR2 YFSETQ. In nucleotides, the CDR3 is TGCGCCAGCAGCTTGGGTTCTGGACAGACTACTGAAAAACTGTTTTTT. Translation: CASSLGSGQTTEKLFF. The complete variable domain, with remaining parts taken from reference TRBV5-1 and TRBJ1-4, reads KAGVTQTPRYLIKTRGQQVTLSCSPISGHRSVSWYQQTPGQGLQFLFEYFSETQRNKGNFPGRFSGRQFSNSRSEMNVSTLELGDSALYLCASSLGSGQTTEKLFFGSGTQLSVL.

The CDR3 region is CASRETGTQYF. The CDR3 bases are TGTGCCAGCAGGGAGACCGGAACCCAGTACTTC. V usage is TRBV6-5 and J usage is TRBJ2-5; D remains unclear. V was shortened by 6 bases and J by 8 bases, with 10 bases between the two germline ends. In germline, CDR1 is MNHEY, CDR2 SVGAGI. The CDR3 contains 11 residues.

This clone appeared a single time. The CDR3 DNA reads as TGTGCCAGCAGCTTAGAGGGTGGCCGACAGGGTAGCGAGCAGTACTTC. It encodes CASSLEGGRQGSEQYF. The chain employs TRBV7-6 and TRBJ2-7, with TRBD1 identical over 7 bases. Germline-derived CDR1 and CDR2 are SGHVS and FNYEAQ. The V gene end was trimmed by 1 base and the J gene end by 6 bases; junction bases not matched to a gene: 12. The CDR3 contains 16 residues.

The rearrangement links TRBV28 to TRBJ2-3; D possibly corresponds to TRBD2 (5 bases). The V and J ends lost 1 base and 0 bases respectively, with 17 bases between them. Germline CDR1 reads MDHEN; CDR2 reads SYDVKM. This CDR3 region has 18 residues. In nucleotides, the CDR3 is TGTGCCAGCAGTTTATTCTGGAGTCGGAGGACTAGCACAGATACGCAGTATTTT. Translated, it gives CASSLFWSRRTSTDTQYF. The variable domain in full, with the rest retrieved from reference TRBV28 and TRBJ2-3, is DVKVTQSSRYLVKRTGEKVFLECVQDMDHENMFWYRQDPGLGLRLIYFSYDVKMKEKGDIPEGYSVSREKKERFSLILESASTNQTSMYLCASSLFWSRRTSTDTQYFGPGTRLTVL.

The CDR3 loop reads CATSDIDQGTGYTF. The CDR3, as DNA: TGTGCCACCAGTGATATTGACCAAGGGACTGGCTACACCTTC. This chain links TRBV24-1 with TRBJ1-2, with D perhaps TRBD1 (5 bases). CDR3 size: 14 residues. The V gene's germline CDR1 is KGHDR and CDR2 SFDVKD. Trimming removed 3 bases from V and 7 bases from J, with 14 bases in between.

The rearrangement uses TRBV7-2 and TRBJ1-3; possible D gene TRBD1, 5 bases. The CDR3 runs 16 residues. The V gene's germline CDR1 is SGHTA and CDR2 FQGNSA. The germline V and J ends were trimmed by 2 bases and 0 bases, with 11 bases remaining between them. CDR3 sequence: CASSLQGGNSGNTIYF. In DNA form, the CDR3 reads TGTGCCAGCAGCTTACAGGGCGGGAACTCTGGAAACACCATATATTTT.

The chain combines TRBV7-2 with TRBJ2-3; D ambiguous. Germline V gene lookup returns CDR1 SGHTA and CDR2 FQGNSA. CDR3 length equals 13 residues. V lost 4 bases and J 2 bases, leaving 7 bases between the germline ends. Here the CDR3 reads CASSSSFTDTQYF. Written as DNA, the CDR3 is TGTGCCAGCAGCTCCTCATTCACAGATACGCAGTATTTT. The whole variable domain, filled in from reference TRBV7-2 and TRBJ2-3, reads GAGVSQSPSNKVTEKGKDVELRCDPISGHTALYWYRQSLGQGLEFLIYFQGNSAPDKSGLPSDRFSAERTGGSVSTLTIQRTQQEDSAVYLCASSSSFTDTQYFGPGTRLTVL.

The rearrangement links TRBV7-8 to TRBJ2-7; D unresolved. This CDR3 comprises 13 residues. Germline V lookup: CDR1 SGHVS, CDR2 FQNEAQ. The V end was cut by 5 bases, the J end by 2 bases, with 10 bases between. CDR3 amino acids: CASSRTAAYEQYF. As DNA, the CDR3 is TGTGCCAGCAGCCGCACCGCCGCCTACGAGCAGTACTTC.

The gene calls are TRBV20-1 and TRBJ2-7; 7 bases align to TRBD2. The CDR3 is 14 amino acids. Unmatched junction bases numbered 12, after V lost 3 bases and J lost 7 bases. CDR1 is DFQATT and CDR2 is SNEGSKA in the germline V gene (reference sequence). This CDR3 is CSASTLADLREQYF. As DNA, the CDR3 is TGCAGTGCTAGTACCCTAGCGGACCTGCGGGAGCAGTACTTC.

The chain has TRBV28 and TRBJ2-5, with D perhaps matching TRBD1 (5 bases). V shed 1 base and J shed 5 bases, with 14 bases lying between them. The length of the CDR3 is 15 residues. CDR1 is MDHEN and CDR2 is SYDVKM in the germline V gene. CDR3 bases: TGTGCCAGCAGTTTATTCGGGCAGGGTGGGGAGACCCAGTACTTC. Translating it yields CASSLFGQGGETQYF.

This rearrangement joins TRBV6-5 to TRBJ2-5; 14 bases are shared with TRBD2. V shed 4 bases and J 2 bases; nucleotides not matched to a gene: 3. The CDR3 runs 16 residues. Looked up from germline, CDR1 is MNHEY and CDR2 is SVGAGI. CDR3 protein: CASSLGLAGVQETQYF. CDR3 coding DNA: TGTGCCAGCAGTTTGGGACTAGCGGGGGTTCAAGAGACCCAGTACTTC.

The chain employs TRBV30 and TRBJ1-3; a possible D gene is TRBD1 (5 bases). Germline V CDR1 and CDR2: GTSNPN, SVGIG (reference sequence). CDR3 length: 13 amino acids. The V end was cut by 4 bases, the J end by 4 bases, with 11 bases between. CDR3 region: CAWNTGSGNTIYF. The CDR3 DNA is TGTGCCTGGAATACAGGTAGCGGAAACACCATATATTTT.

With regard to this clone: The junction and the germline gene differ at one end; a read error may be behind it. This same CDR3 is encoded by further DNA sequences in the sample. The genes are TRBV5-4 and TRBJ1-2, with D hard to call. The V gene's germline CDR1 is SGHNT and CDR2 YYREEE (reference sequence). The CDR3 totals 14 residues. CDR3 sequence reads: CASSPVSTPMGYTF. CDR3 DNA: TGTGCCAGCAGTCCCGTATCGACCCCTATGGGGTACACTTTC.

This clone was detected once. The genes are TRBV28 and TRBJ2-7; 10 positions agree with TRBD1. CDR3 length: 13 residues. V was pared by 5 bases and J by 5 bases, with 3 bases of the junction left unmatched. The germline gives CDR1 MDHEN, CDR2 SYDVKM. The CDR3 sequence: CASSDGTGDEQYF. The CDR3 region has the DNA TGTGCCAGCAGTGACGGGACAGGGGACGAGCAGTACTTC.

The chain recombines TRBV21-1 with TRBJ1-2. TRBV21-1 is an annotated pseudogene. The CDR3 has 15 residues. CDR3 sequence (DNA): TGTGCCAGCAGCAAAGGGGGGGGCTCGGCCTATGGCTACACCTTC. It encodes CASSKGGGSAYGYTF.

The V call is TRBV6-5, the J call TRBJ1-4, with D possibly being TRBD1 (6 bases). Trimming shortened V by 6 bases and J by 4 bases, and 12 bases separated the two germline ends. The CDR3 extends over 14 amino acids. Germline lookup yields CDR1 MNHEY and CDR2 SVGAGI. CDR3 bases: TGTGCCAGCAGATTGGACAGAGTTAATGAAAAACTGTTTTTT. This encodes CASRLDRVNEKLFF.

In this sample, this clone turned up once. The rearrangement uses TRBV30 and TRBJ2-7; tentative D call: TRBD1 (6 bases). CDR3 length equals 16 residues. Germline V gives CDR1 GTSNPN, CDR2 SVGIG (reference sequence). V gave up 1 base and J gave up 6 bases, with 22 bases separating them. Here the CDR3 reads CAWSASSTGRGLEQYF. In DNA form, the CDR3 reads TGTGCCTGGAGTGCATCCTCGACAGGCAGGGGTCTCGAGCAGTACTTC.

This chain uses TRBV6-5 with TRBJ1-2, with TRBD1 matching 7 bases. The germline CDR1 and CDR2 sequences are MNHEY and SVGAGI. V gave up 6 bases and J gave up 8 bases; unmatched junction bases: 6. The CDR3 runs 12 residues. Here the CDR3 DNA reads TGTGCCAGCAGACCCACAGGGGAAGGCTACACCTTC. Translating it yields CASRPTGEGYTF.

The V call is TRBV7-2, the J call TRBJ1-5; TRBD1 might be the D (6 bases). Looked up from germline, CDR1 is SGHTA and CDR2 is FQGNSA. This CDR3 comprises 14 residues. V lost 2 bases to trimming and J lost 2 bases, with 7 bases between them. CDR3 region: CASSLNRGNQPQHF. CDR3 DNA sequence: TGTGCCAGCAGCTTAAACAGGGGCAATCAGCCCCAGCATTTT. The whole variable domain, filled in from reference TRBV7-2 and TRBJ1-5, reads GAGVSQSPSNKVTEKGKDVELRCDPISGHTALYWYRQSLGQGLEFLIYFQGNSAPDKSGLPSDRFSAERTGGSVSTLTIQRTQQEDSAVYLCASSLNRGNQPQHFGDGTRLSIL.

The chain joins TRBV5-6 to TRBJ2-3; 12 bases agree with TRBD1. Germline V gene sequence: CDR1 SGHDT, CDR2 YYEEEE. V lost 3 bases, J lost 4 bases, and 9 bases stayed unmatched. The CDR3 has 17 residues. The CDR3 sequence: CASSSPPGQGAPDTQYF. The CDR3 nucleotides are TGTGCCAGCAGCTCTCCCCCGGGACAGGGGGCACCAGATACGCAGTATTTT.